Below are 26 T cell receptor beta chains sequenced from a single sample in a study of T cell responses to AZD1222 COVID-19 vaccine. Here immunoSEQ multiplex PCR was the method, and the copy in TCRdb shows in-frame clones only, minus some. Of roughly 200,000 clones in the sample, approximately 93% were seen once. Sequencing was performed on peripheral blood, taken 28 days after the second AZD1222 dose. The receptor set was obtained from an adult who received the AZD1222 COVID-19 vaccine.

This rearrangement joins TRBV2 to TRBJ2-7; D is ambiguous. The ends were cut back, 3 bases at V and 0 bases at J, with 12 bases in the middle. Germline V gives CDR1 SNHLY, CDR2 FYNNEI. This CDR3 has 15 residues. In nucleotides, the CDR3 is TGTGCCAGCAGTGAGGATGCGGTGAGCTCCTACGAGCAGTACTTC. This encodes CASSEDAVSSYEQYF.

In its sample, this clone was seen once. V usage is TRBV18 and J usage is TRBJ2-1; TRBD1 agrees at 7 bases. The CDR3 runs to 15 residues. The germline gives CDR1 KGHSH, CDR2 LQKENI. Germline trimming cut 4 bases from V and 4 bases from J; bases unmatched to any gene: 7. In DNA form, the CDR3 reads TGTGCCAGCTCACGACAGGACAGGAAGTACAATGAGCAGTTCTTC. It yields the protein CASSRQDRKYNEQFF.

This clone was picked up one time. The chain has TRBV6-2 or TRBV6-3 and TRBJ2-1, with TRBD2 as a possible D gene (6 bases). CDR1 is MNHEY, CDR2 SVGEGT, per germline. Trimming stripped 5 bases from V and 7 bases from J, with 24 bases between. CDR3 length equals 17 residues. CDR3 sequence: CASSPAMTRVSANEQFF. CDR3 nucleotides: TGTGCCAGCAGTCCCGCCATGACTAGGGTAAGCGCGAATGAGCAGTTCTTC.

The rearrangement links TRBV3-1 (or the pseudogene TRBV3-2) to TRBJ1-3; 7 positions agree with TRBD1. From germline, CDR1 is LGHDT and CDR2 YNNKEL (reference sequence). Trimming removed 5 bases from V and 0 bases from J; junction bases left unmatched: 4. The CDR3 contains 15 residues. In nucleotides, the CDR3 is TGTGCCAGCAGCTTGAAGGGGGCCTCTGGAAACACCATATATTTT. It is translated as CASSLKGASGNTIYF.

The chain combines TRBV6-6 with TRBJ1-6, with 10 positions matching TRBD1. The CDR3 extends over 16 amino acids. The J segment lost 9 bases and the V segment lost 6 bases, leaving 11 bases of the junction unmatched. Germline lookup yields CDR1 MNHNY and CDR2 SVGAGI (reference sequence). The CDR3 DNA sequence: TGTGCCAGCAGCCTTGCGGGACAGGGGAAGGGTTCACCCCTCCACTTT. It encodes CASSLAGQGKGSPLHF.

V usage is TRBV25-1 and J usage is TRBJ1-2; D possibly corresponds to TRBD1 (5 bases). Trimming pared 1 base from V and 0 bases from J, leaving 9 bases between. This CDR3 contains 15 residues. Germline values: CDR1 MGHDK, CDR2 SYGVNS. The CDR3 coding sequence is TGTGCCAGCAGTGAATCGGGGGGATCTAACTATGGCTACACCTTC. It codes for CASSESGGSNYGYTF.

This rearrangement joins TRBV3-1 (or the pseudogene TRBV3-2) to TRBJ2-1; no firm D call. The CDR3 runs 12 residues. Trimming pared 1 base from V and 11 bases from J, leaving 9 bases between. The germline V gene encodes CDR1 LGHDT and CDR2 YNNKEL (reference sequence). CDR3 sequence (DNA): TGTGCCAGCAGCCAAGGAGGTGATCAGCAGTTCTTC. Its translation: CASSQGGDQQFF.

This clone occurred once. The chain has TRBV5-6 and TRBJ2-7; D not resolved. This CDR3 is built from 11 residues. Looked up from germline, CDR1 is SGHDT and CDR2 is YYEEEE. V lost 2 bases, J lost 5 bases, and 5 bases lay in between. This CDR3 is CASSFRNEQYF. DNA of the CDR3: TGTGCCAGCAGCTTCAGAAACGAGCAGTACTTC.

In its sample, this clone was seen once. V is TRBV6-5 and J is TRBJ2-2, with D unclear. V lost 8 bases, J lost 3 bases, and 4 bases lay in between. Germline loops: CDR1 MNHEY, CDR2 SVGAGI. The CDR3 has 11 amino acids. CDR3 region: CASGYTGELFF. The CDR3 nucleotides read TGTGCCAGCGGCTACACCGGGGAGCTGTTTTTT.

The chain has TRBV5-1 and TRBJ1-4, with 7 bases matching TRBD1. In germline, CDR1 is SGHRS, CDR2 YFSETQ. J was trimmed by 4 bases and V by 7 bases; bases with no gene match: 10. This CDR3 is 15 amino acids long. This CDR3 reads CASRGQAGFNEKLFF. Written as DNA, the CDR3 is TGCGCCAGCCGCGGACAGGCGGGTTTTAATGAAAAACTGTTTTTT.

This clone was counted a single time. The V and J genes are TRBV19 and TRBJ1-5; no definite D call. CDR3 length: 14 residues. V lost 5 bases and J lost 0, with 8 bases in between. Looked up from germline, CDR1 is LNHDA and CDR2 is SQIVND (reference sequence). CDR3 DNA: TGTGCCAGTAGTTGGACGGCTAGCAATCAGCCCCAGCATTTT. Translating gives CASSWTASNQPQHF.

The chain links TRBV10-2 to TRBJ2-3; D uncertain. Deletions cut 8 bases from V and 3 bases from J, with 18 bases between. The CDR3 has 15 amino acids. Germline CDR1 is WSHSY and CDR2 is SAAADI. The CDR3 sequence is CASRKVGPLTDTQYF. CDR3 DNA: TGCGCCAGCCGGAAAGTGGGCCCCTTAACAGATACGCAGTATTTT.

The rearrangement uses TRBV24-1 and TRBJ2-2, with D uncertain. This CDR3 spans 15 amino acids. Germline CDR1 is KGHDR and CDR2 is SFDVKD. Between the trimmed V and J ends, which lost 3 bases and 6 bases, there was a span of 13 bases. The CDR3 DNA reads TGTGCCACCAGTGATCGCTACTCGGGTCCCGGGGAGCTGTTTTTT. This codes for CATSDRYSGPGELFF.

The chain recombines TRBV5-1 with TRBJ1-2; D unclear. This CDR3 spans 13 amino acids. Germline V gene data show CDR1 as SGHRS and CDR2 as YFSETQ. The ends were cut back, 5 bases at V and 6 bases at J, with 14 bases in the middle. The CDR3 here is CASRRWTDDGYTF. The CDR3 DNA reads TGCGCCAGCAGACGATGGACGGACGATGGCTACACCTTC.

The chain uses TRBV9 and TRBJ1-1, with no clear D. The germline V and J ends were trimmed by 3 bases and 4 bases, with 10 bases remaining between them. This CDR3 has 13 amino acids. Germline V lookup: CDR1 SGDLS, CDR2 YYNGEE. The CDR3, as DNA: TGTGCCAGCAGCGGAGCCCGGGGCACTGAAGCTTTCTTT. Protein product: CASSGARGTEAFF. Full variable domain (outside the CDR3, taken from reference TRBV9 and TRBJ1-1): DSGVTQTPKHLITATGQRVTLRCSPRSGDLSVYWYQQSLDQGLQFLIQYYNGEERAKGNILERFSAQQFPDLHSELNLSSLELGDSALYFCASSGARGTEAFFGQGTRLTVV.

The J gene is TRBJ1-1, the V gene TRBV18; D is undetermined. Germline CDR1 reads KGHSH; CDR2 reads LQKENI. This CDR3 spans 14 amino acids. The V and J ends lost 0 bases and 3 bases respectively, with 8 bases between them. CDR3 coding DNA: TGTGCCAGCTCACCACCGGGCGGATACACTGAAGCTTTCTTT. Translation: CASSPPGGYTEAFF.

The chain is built from TRBV10-1 and TRBJ2-5; D assignment may be TRBD1 or TRBD2 (5 bases each). V lost 6 bases, J lost 3 bases, and 17 bases lay in between. The CDR3 covers 15 residues. Germline-derived CDR1 and CDR2 are WNHNN and SYGVQD (reference sequence). The CDR3 DNA reads as TGCGCCAGCAGCGACACGGGACGGGGAAAAGAGACCCAGTACTTC. Translated: CASSDTGRGKETQYF.

This chain links TRBV23-1 with TRBJ1-2, with D tentatively TRBD1 (5 bases). TRBV23-1 is marked as an open reading frame, function uncertain. The CDR3 length is 17 residues. V lost 4 bases to trimming and J lost 4 bases, with 22 bases between them. The CDR3 sequence is CASSLSPYRGGVYGYTF. The DNA for the CDR3 is TGCGCCAGCAGTCTCTCTCCCTACCGGGGGGGGGTCTATGGCTACACCTTC.

V gene TRBV4-2 combines with J gene TRBJ2-7; D might be TRBD2 (6 bases). The CDR3 covers 15 residues. Trimming removed 0 bases at V and 2 bases at J, with 11 bases between. Germline-derived CDR1 and CDR2 are LGHNA and YNFKEQ. CDR3 nucleotides: TGTGCCAGCAGCCAAGAAGGGACTGCCACCTACGAGCAGTACTTC. Translated, it gives CASSQEGTATYEQYF.

In this sample, this clone turned up once. The chain carries TRBV12-3 or TRBV12-4 and TRBJ1-1; no clear D. V shed 4 bases and J shed 5 bases, with 5 bases lying between them. The CDR3 has 11 amino acids. CDR3 nucleotide sequence: TGTGCCAGCAGTTCCAGTACTGAAGCTTTCTTT. Translation gives CASSSSTEAFF.

This chain links TRBV6-5 with TRBJ2-7; D remains unclear. Germline-derived CDR1 and CDR2 are MNHEY and SVGAGI. V was shortened by 7 bases and J by 3 bases, with 13 bases between the two germline ends. This CDR3 contains 13 residues. DNA of the CDR3: TGTGCCAGCACCCCGGGTCCTTTCTACGAGCAGTACTTC. Protein sequence: CASTPGPFYEQYF.

The chain carries TRBV4-1 and TRBJ2-7; 11 bases line up with TRBD1. Per the germline V gene, CDR1 is MGHRA and CDR2 is YSYEKL. V was pared by 2 bases and J by 4 bases, with 7 bases of the junction left unmatched. CDR3 length: 16 amino acids. As DNA, the CDR3 is TGCGCCAGCAGCCAATACCGGACAGGGGGCGCTTACGAGCAGTACTTC. Translation: CASSQYRTGGAYEQYF.

This chain uses TRBV7-9 with TRBJ2-3; D remains ambiguous. CDR1 SEHNR and CDR2 FQNEAQ come from the germline V gene (reference sequence). The CDR3 spans 15 residues. V was trimmed by 1 base and J by 4 bases, leaving 12 bases between them. CDR3 DNA sequence: TGTGCCAGCAGCTTAGTTCCAATGCCGGCAGATACGCAGTATTTT. As protein: CASSLVPMPADTQYF.

CDR3 DNA: TGTGCCTGGAGGGGAACCATTAGCAATCAGCCCCAGCATTTT. Translating it yields CAWRGTISNQPQHF. This rearrangement joins TRBV30 to TRBJ1-5, with D uncertain. Trimming stripped 3 bases from V and 0 bases from J, with 9 bases between. CDR3 size: 14 residues. Germline CDR1 reads GTSNPN; CDR2 reads SVGIG (reference sequence). Full variable domain (missing parts from reference TRBV30 and TRBJ1-5): SQTIHQWPATLVQPVGSPLSLECTVEGTSNPNLYWYRQAAGRGLQLLFYSVGIGQISSEVPQNLSASRPQDRQFILSSKKLLLSDSGFYLCAWRGTISNQPQHFGDGTRLSIL.

The rearrangement links TRBV11-2 to TRBJ1-2; D is uncertain. CDR1 SGHAT and CDR2 FQNNGV come from the germline V gene. The V end was cut by 5 bases, the J end by 2 bases, with 9 bases between. This CDR3 has 13 residues. The CDR3 loop reads CASSRGWNYGYTF. The CDR3 nucleotides read TGTGCCAGCAGCCGAGGGTGGAACTATGGCTACACCTTC. Drawing the rest from reference TRBV11-2 and TRBJ1-2, the complete variable domain is EAGVAQSPRYKIIEKRQSVAFWCNPISGHATLYWYQQILGQGPKLLIQFQNNGVVDDSQLPKDRFSAERLKGVDSTLKIQPAKLEDSAVYLCASSRGWNYGYTFGSGTRLTVV.

The chain links TRBV10-3 to TRBJ1-4; unclear D gene. Germline CDR1 and CDR2: ENHRY and SYGVKD. CDR3 length: 13 residues. The V end lost 6 bases, the J end lost 8 bases, and 13 bases lay between the germline ends. This CDR3 reads CAIRSTVGEKLFF. CDR3 DNA: TGTGCCATCAGGTCAACGGTAGGGGAAAAACTGTTTTTT.